This T cell receptor beta chain was captured by sequencing in a study of T cells in Graves' hyperthyroidism and ophthalmopathy (dated by TCRdb to between 2019 and 2020). About the study as a whole: Peripheral blood samples were taken at initial diagnosis, before any treatment was given. A discovery cohort of roughly 100 patients, approximately 45 with Graves' ophthalmopathy and under 60 with stable Graves' hyperthyroidism, was used to find distinguishing TCR V-J signatures. An independent validation cohort of around 19 hyperthyroidism patients and roughly 16 patients who later progressed to ophthalmopathy tested prospective prediction of ophthalmopathy. For training and testing, the 80 to 100 patients in the discovery cohort were randomly divided in a 7:3 ratio. Thyroid tissue and blood T-cell repertoires from about six Graves' hyperthyroidism patients were also compared in the study. After blood sampling, hyperthyroidism patients were treated with methimazole at a starting dose of 30 mg daily, and ophthalmopathy patients were treated with high-dose intravenous methylprednisolone. The paper describes TCR Vbeta CDR3 sequencing of roughly 130 peripheral blood samples, made up of under 50 ophthalmopathy patients, some 80 hyperthyroidism patients and 17 progressor patients. The full study reports these points: In validation, the model predicted progression to ophthalmopathy a median of roughly 6.1 months before onset, with roughly 70% sensitivity and 72.22% specificity. Most expanded thyroid clonotypes (frequency above 0.001) were also found in blood, which suggests that blood repertoires may mirror thyroid immune responses. In cross-validation, a model built on a 13 V-J signature told ophthalmopathy apart from stable hyperthyroidism with roughly 87% sensitivity and roughly 82% specificity, and in testing the same model reached 80%/75%. No statistical method was used to fix the sample size in advance, and group allocation was not hidden from the investigators.

Comment on this clonotype: The specificity of this receptor is unknown. Within one base of it there is no much larger clone, and no base qualities were kept.

Ophthalmopathy patients had moderately to severely active disease, with a Clinical Activity Score of 3 or more, a NOSPECS grade of 4 or more, and a disease duration of less than 3 months. Exclusion was applied to patients with uncontrolled infections, other autoimmune diseases, pregnancy or lactation. Clinical symptoms, serum thyroxine and TRAb, thyroid ultrasound, and orbital computed tomography formed the basis for the diagnoses. Ficoll-Paque density gradient centrifugation was used to isolate PBMCs from around 10 ml of fresh peripheral blood. Trizol reagent was used to extract total RNA, and RNA quality was then checked on an Agilent 2100 Bioanalyzer. Amplification of TCR beta CDR3 regions was carried out from RNA transcripts. A first-round RT-PCR of the TCR CDR3 used the HTBI primer set with the Qiagen OneStep RT-PCR kit. Libraries were constructed in a second round of multiplex PCR, after which size selection and purification were performed. Libraries were sequenced paired-end with 100 bp reads on an Illumina HiSeq2000. For the original study's pipeline: SOAPnuke was used to process the raw data, removing reads that contained adapters or uncalled bases, had a mean Phred below 15, or lacked an exact match to the constant primer or identifier. COPE v1.2.5 was used to merge high-quality paired reads, and clonotypes were defined as unique nucleotide sequences. MiTCR v1.1 was used to align clonotypes to the IMGT TRBV, TRBD and TRBJ reference segments. Analysis was restricted to V-J combinations with a frequency above 0.0001, which covered roughly 99% of repertoires. A TCS score was defined as the ratio of F50 (clonal expansion) to E x V (chaos), with BLOSUM62-based TCRdist applied between CDR3 peptides within each V-J. Welch's t-statistics and random forest reduced approximately 520 V-J features to 13, which were used in a naive Bayes classifier (R e1071). TCRdb took the public reads, trimmed them with fastp at Q25, ran MiXCR for clone calling and kept in-frame beta chains. Rows with one shared CDR3 protein collapse into an entry with the most common genes and DNA. V and J calls and clone size were set by TCRdb, not the authors. The sample table lists around 500,000 distinct CDR3 sequences, roughly 23% of them with a count of one. 49% of the sample rests with the top ten.

V lost 2 bases and J lost 2 bases, and the count of bases not matched to a germline gene is 3. As encoded in the germline V gene, CDR1 is MNHNS while CDR2 is SASEGT. From its cysteine to its phenylalanine, the CDR3 spans 17 amino acids. Only CDR3 DNA is held: 51 bases, read in frame from base 1. The rearranged chain carries TRBV6-1 and TRBJ2-2; a stretch of 12 junction bases matches TRBD2. Material for sequencing was blood. This TCR was recovered from a woman in her seventies with Graves' ophthalmopathy. The bases are TGTGCCAGCAGTGAACCGGGACTAGCGGGCAACACCGGGGAGCTGTTTTTT. It specifies CASSEPGLAGNTGELFF.